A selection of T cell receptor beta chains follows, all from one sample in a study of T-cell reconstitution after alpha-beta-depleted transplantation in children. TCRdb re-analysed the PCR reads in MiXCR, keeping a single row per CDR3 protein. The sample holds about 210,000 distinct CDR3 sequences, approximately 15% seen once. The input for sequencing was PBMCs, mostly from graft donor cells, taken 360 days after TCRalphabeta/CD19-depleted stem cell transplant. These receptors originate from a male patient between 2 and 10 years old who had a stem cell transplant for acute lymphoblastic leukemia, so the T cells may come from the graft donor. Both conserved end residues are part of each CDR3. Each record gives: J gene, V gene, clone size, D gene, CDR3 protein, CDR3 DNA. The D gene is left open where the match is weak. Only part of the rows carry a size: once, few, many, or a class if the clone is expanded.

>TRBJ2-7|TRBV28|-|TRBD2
CASSSGASGRGEQYF
TGTGCCAGCAGTTCAGGGGCTAGCGGGAGAGGCGAGCAGTACTTC
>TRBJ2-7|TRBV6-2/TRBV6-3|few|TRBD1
CASSDLTPGTGYNEQYF
TGTGCCAGCAGCGACTTAACTCCCGGGACAGGGTATAACGAGCAGTACTTC
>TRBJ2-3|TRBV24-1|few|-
CATSDSGIDTQYF
TGTGCCACCAGTGACTCGGGGATAGATACGCAGTATTTT
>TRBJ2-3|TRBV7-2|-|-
CASSPNMYLREVTQYF
TGTGCCAGCAGCCCCAATATGTATTTGAGGGAAGTTACGCAGTATTTT
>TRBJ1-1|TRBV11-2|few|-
CASSLDRNYGAFF
TGTGCCAGCAGCTTAGATCGGAACTATGGCGCTTTCTTT
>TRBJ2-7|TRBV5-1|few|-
CASSLNSATAYEQYF
TGCGCCAGCAGCTTGAACAGTGCTACAGCCTACGAGCAGTACTTC
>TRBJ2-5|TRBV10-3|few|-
CAISEPFGGLETQYF
TGTGCCATCAGTGAGCCCTTTGGAGGTCTAGAGACCCAGTACTTC
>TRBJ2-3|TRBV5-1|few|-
CASRDGTQVTDTQYF
TGCGCCAGCAGAGACGGGACACAGGTCACAGATACGCAGTATTTT
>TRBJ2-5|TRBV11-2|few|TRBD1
CASSRGDRGAETQYF
TGTGCCAGCAGCCGCGGAGACAGGGGCGCGGAGACCCAGTACTTC
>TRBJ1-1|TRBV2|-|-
CASSVGRENTEAFF
TGTGCCAGCAGTGTGGGTAGGGAGAACACTGAAGCTTTCTTT
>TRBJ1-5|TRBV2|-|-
CASSEAGGVSNQPQHF
TGTGCCAGCAGTGAAGCGGGCGGCGTAAGCAATCAGCCCCAGCATTTT
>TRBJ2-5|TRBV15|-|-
CATSRGENPETQYF
TGTGCCACCAGCAGAGGAGAGAATCCGGAGACCCAGTACTTC
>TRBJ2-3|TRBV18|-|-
CASSPVGAHASTDTQYF
TGTGCCAGCTCACCAGTTGGGGCTCACGCCTCCACAGATACGCAGTATTTT
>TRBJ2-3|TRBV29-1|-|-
CSVDQLQVPYTDTQYF
TGCAGCGTAGACCAACTACAGGTTCCTTACACAGATACGCAGTATTTT
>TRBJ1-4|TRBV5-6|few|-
CASSRPSLSEKLFF
TGTGCCAGCAGCCGGCCCTCACTGAGTGAAAAACTGTTTTTT
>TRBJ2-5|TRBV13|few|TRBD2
CASSFRLAGGEETQYF
TGTGCCAGCAGCTTCCGGCTAGCGGGGGGAGAAGAGACCCAGTACTTC
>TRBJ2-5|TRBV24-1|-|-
CATSGTPETQYF
TGTGCCACATCCGGGACACCAGAGACCCAGTACTTC
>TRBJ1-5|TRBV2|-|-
CASSTDTYSNQPQHF
TGTGCCAGCAGTACAGACACCTATAGCAATCAGCCCCAGCATTTT
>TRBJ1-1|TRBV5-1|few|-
CASSLEGNLNTEAFF
TGCGCCAGCAGCTTGGAAGGCAACCTGAACACTGAAGCTTTCTTT
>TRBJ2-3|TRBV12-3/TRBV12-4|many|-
CASSLMRGPLGDTQYF
TGTGCCAGCAGTTTAATGCGGGGCCCCCTGGGGGATACGCAGTATTTT